This is a list of T cell receptor beta chains from one sample in a study of blood T cell repertoires in COVID-19. Here immunoSEQ multiplex PCR was the method, and the copy in TCRdb shows in-frame clones only, minus some. The sample consists of 250,000 to 350,000 clones, 85% to 90% of them appearing once. Sequenced input: PBMCs or T cells enriched from blood (not recorded which). The receptors were sampled from a woman aged 55-69 years in a cohort exposed to, infected with or recovered from COVID-19 (not recorded which). Both conserved end residues are part of each CDR3. D genes are given only for firm matches. Rows give clone size only sometimes, using once, few, many, or a class for an expanded clone.

clone_size	v_call	j_call	d_call	cdr3_nt	cdr3_aa
.	TRBV13	TRBJ2-7	TRBD2	TGTGCCAGCAGCTTAGCCCGTCCGGGACTAGCTAGTTACGAGCAGTACTTC	CASSLARPGLASYEQYF
.	TRBV19	TRBJ2-3	TRBD1	TGTGCCAGTAGTATAGATATTGGACAGGTTTTAGATACGCAGTATTTT	CASSIDIGQVLDTQYF
.	TRBV27	TRBJ2-1	.	TGTGCCAGCAGTTTCAGCGGAAGCTCCTACAATGAGCAGTTCTTC	CASSFSGSSYNEQFF
.	TRBV5-8	TRBJ2-1	.	TGTGCCAGCAGTTTACGGAGACGCAGCGATGAGCAGTTCTTC	CASSLRRRSDEQFF
.	TRBV5-1	TRBJ2-6	.	TGCGCCAGCAGCTTGGGTGCGACTAGTCAATTTAGCTCTGGGGCCAACGTCCTGACTTTC	CASSLGATSQFSSGANVLTF
.	TRBV28	TRBJ2-1	.	TGTGCCAGCAGCCGGAGGGACTCCGCGCTCGGCAATGAGCAGTTCTTC	CASSRRDSALGNEQFF
.	TRBV18	TRBJ1-1	.	TGTGCCAGCTCACCGTACAGGGCGAACACTGAAGCTTTCTTT	CASSPYRANTEAFF
.	TRBV30	TRBJ1-6	.	TGTGCCTGCCCCGTTCATCGGCTTTTGGGCTCACCCCTCCACTTT	CACPVHRLLGSPLHF
.	TRBV3-1/TRBV3-2	TRBJ2-2	.	TGTGCCAGCAGTTTAGAGGGAATTAACACCGGGGAGCTGTTTTTT	CASSLEGINTGELFF
.	TRBV28	TRBJ2-7	TRBD2	TGTGCCAGCAGCTTAGCCAGGGGCGGGAGGGCTAACTACGAGCAGTACTTC	CASSLARGGRANYEQYF
.	TRBV6-5	TRBJ1-5	.	TGTGCCAGCAACCAGGGTGGCCAGCCCCAGCATTTT	CASNQGGQPQHF
.	TRBV20-1	TRBJ1-5	.	TGCAGTGCTAGTAAGACAGGATATAGCAATCAGCCCCAGCATTTT	CSASKTGYSNQPQHF
.	TRBV19	TRBJ2-1	TRBD1	TGTGCCAGTAGTTTGGGACAGGGGTACGACAATGAGCAGTTCTTC	CASSLGQGYDNEQFF
.	TRBV20-1	TRBJ2-6	.	TGCAGTGCTAGTGGGAGAGAGGGAGGTGGTGGGGCCAACGTCCTGACTTTC	CSASGREGGGGANVLTF
.	TRBV18	TRBJ2-1	.	TGTGCCAGCTCCCCAGTAGTCTACAATGAGCAGTTCTTC	CASSPVVYNEQFF
.	TRBV28	TRBJ2-3	TRBD1	TGTGCCAGCAGTCCTAGGGACAGGGGAACAGATACGCAGTATTTT	CASSPRDRGTDTQYF
many	TRBV14	TRBJ2-1	.	TGTGCCAGCAGCGTTAGTGGTTATGAGCAGTTCTTC	CASSVSGYEQFF